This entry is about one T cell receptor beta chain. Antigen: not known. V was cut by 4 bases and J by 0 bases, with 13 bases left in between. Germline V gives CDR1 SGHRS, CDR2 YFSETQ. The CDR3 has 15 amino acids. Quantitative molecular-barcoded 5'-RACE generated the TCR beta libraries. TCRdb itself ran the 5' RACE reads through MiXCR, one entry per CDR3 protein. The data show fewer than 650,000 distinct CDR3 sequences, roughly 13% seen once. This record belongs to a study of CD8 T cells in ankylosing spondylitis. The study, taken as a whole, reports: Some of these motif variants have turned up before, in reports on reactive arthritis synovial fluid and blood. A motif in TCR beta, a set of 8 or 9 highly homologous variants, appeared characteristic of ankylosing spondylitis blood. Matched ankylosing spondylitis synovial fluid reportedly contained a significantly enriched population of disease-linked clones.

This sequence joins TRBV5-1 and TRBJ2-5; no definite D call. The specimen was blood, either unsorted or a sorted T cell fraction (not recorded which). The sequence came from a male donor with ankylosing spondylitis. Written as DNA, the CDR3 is TGCGCCAGCAGCCGTAGAAGGGAAAACCAAGAGACCCAGTACTTC. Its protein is CASSRRRENQETQYF. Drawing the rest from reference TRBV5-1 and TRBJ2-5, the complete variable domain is KAGVTQTPRYLIKTRGQQVTLSCSPISGHRSVSWYQQTPGQGLQFLFEYFSETQRNKGNFPGRFSGRQFSNSRSEMNVSTLELGDSALYLCASSRRRENQETQYFGPGTRLLVL.